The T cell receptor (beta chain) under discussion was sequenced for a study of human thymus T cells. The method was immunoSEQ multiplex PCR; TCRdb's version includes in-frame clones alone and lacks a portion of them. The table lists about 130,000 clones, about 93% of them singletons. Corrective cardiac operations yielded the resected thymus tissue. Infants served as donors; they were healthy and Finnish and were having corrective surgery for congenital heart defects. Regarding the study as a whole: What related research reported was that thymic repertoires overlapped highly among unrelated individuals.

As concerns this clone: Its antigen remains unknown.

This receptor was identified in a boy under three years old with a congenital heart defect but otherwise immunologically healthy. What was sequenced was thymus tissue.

In DNA, the CDR3 is TGTGCCAGCAGCGCCTACAGGGGGAGCGACACTGAAGCTTTCTTT. It is translated as CASSAYRGSDTEAFF. This chain uses TRBV9 with TRBJ1-1; 8 nucleotides match TRBD1. The V gene's germline CDR1 is SGDLS and CDR2 YYNGEE. Trimming cost V 3 bases and J 3 bases; bases outside gene matches: 7. There are 15 residues in the CDR3.